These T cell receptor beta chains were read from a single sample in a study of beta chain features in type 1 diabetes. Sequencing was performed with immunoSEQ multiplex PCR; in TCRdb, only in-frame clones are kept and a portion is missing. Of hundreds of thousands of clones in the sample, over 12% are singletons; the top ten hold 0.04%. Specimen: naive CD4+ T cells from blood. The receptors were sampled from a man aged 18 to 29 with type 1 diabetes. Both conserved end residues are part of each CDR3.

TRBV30 CAWNPEYRETQYF
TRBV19 CASSMWSGTNTGELFF
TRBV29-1 CSITTGSDIQYF
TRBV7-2 CASSWGITDTQYF
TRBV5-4 CASSRDSPLENTEAFF
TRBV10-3 CAISERTDNEQFF
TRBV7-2 CASSQTGNSYEQYF
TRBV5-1 CASSSRTRYQETQYF
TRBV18 CASSPAGQASYGYTF
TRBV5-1 CASSPGQGANEQFF
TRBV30 CAWGTGSSGNTIYF
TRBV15 CATRTDRDADTQYF
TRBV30 CACSTGSGYTF
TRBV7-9 CASSLLSGNSPLHF
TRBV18 CASSPTPSTDTQYF
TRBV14 CASNRLAGGFNEQFF
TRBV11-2 CASSSTTLAGGVNEQFF
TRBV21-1 CASSNVSASHRLAGGDLRRNEQFF
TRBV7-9 CASSPRGGYEQYF
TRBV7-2 CASSLVMNYGYTF
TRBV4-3 CASSHRPWADTQYF
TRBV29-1 CSVEHLNSGNTIYF
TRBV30 CAWTGTVGEQYF
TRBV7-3 CASRGEGYNSPLHF
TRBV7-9 CASSLGSGGHSETQYF
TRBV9 CASSVEGANNEQFF
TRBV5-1 CASSPAGSAPGYTF
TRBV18 CASSPAYSKPTGGELFF
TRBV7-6 CASSLGQLGNTDTQYF
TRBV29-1 CSVQAGNGYTF
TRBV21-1 CASSKEGGGQGKETQYF
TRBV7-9 CASSLPPGRRGVTGELFF
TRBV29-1 CSVRTGVRGSEQYF
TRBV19 CASSPGHFTDTQYF
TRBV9 CASSVRGQVNTGELFF
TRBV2 CASRNRVTDTEAFF
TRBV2 CASRWDRGWDEKLFF